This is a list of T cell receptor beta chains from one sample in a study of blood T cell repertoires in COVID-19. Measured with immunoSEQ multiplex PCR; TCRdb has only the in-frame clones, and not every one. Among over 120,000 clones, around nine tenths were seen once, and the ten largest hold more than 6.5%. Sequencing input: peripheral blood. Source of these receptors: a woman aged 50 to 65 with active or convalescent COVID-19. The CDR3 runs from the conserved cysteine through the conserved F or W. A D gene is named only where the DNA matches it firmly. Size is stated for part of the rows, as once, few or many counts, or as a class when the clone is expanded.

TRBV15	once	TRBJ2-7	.	CATSRGSTSYEQYF	TGTGCCACCAGCAGGGGGAGTACGTCCTACGAGCAGTACTTC
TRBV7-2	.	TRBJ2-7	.	CASSSDSPSYEQYF	TGTGCCAGCAGCTCGGACTCCCCGTCCTACGAGCAGTACTTC
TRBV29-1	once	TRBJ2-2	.	CSHLGGSTGELFF	TGCAGCCACCTGGGGGGATCGACCGGGGAGCTGTTTTTT
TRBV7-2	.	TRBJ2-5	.	CASTWGRNQETQYF	TGTGCCAGCACCTGGGGGCGTAACCAAGAGACCCAGTACTTC
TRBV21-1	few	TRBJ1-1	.	CASSRWTGDRGTEAFF	TGTGCCAGCAGCAGATGGACAGGGGATCGGGGCACTGAAGCTTTCTTT
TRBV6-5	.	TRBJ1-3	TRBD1	CASTLDRGNTIYF	TGTGCCAGCACCTTAGACAGGGGCAACACCATATATTTT
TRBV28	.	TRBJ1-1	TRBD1	CASSPLGTGDTEAFF	TGTGCCAGCAGTCCACTAGGGACAGGGGACACTGAAGCTTTCTTT
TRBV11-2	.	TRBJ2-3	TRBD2	CASSQGLAGVSDTQYF	TGTGCCAGCAGCCAGGGACTAGCGGGAGTATCGGATACGCAGTATTTT
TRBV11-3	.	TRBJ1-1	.	CASSFSVNTEAFF	TGTGCCAGCAGCTTCAGTGTAAACACTGAAGCTTTCTTT
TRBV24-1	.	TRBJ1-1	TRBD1	CATSARPGQGSTEAFF	TGTGCCACCAGTGCCCGGCCGGGACAGGGAAGCACTGAAGCTTTCTTT
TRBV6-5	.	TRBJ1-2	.	CASSYIGEGGYTF	TGTGCCAGCAGTTACATAGGGGAGGGAGGCTACACCTTC
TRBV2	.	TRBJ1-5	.	CASSVSRDQPQHF	TGTGCCAGCAGTGTATCCAGGGATCAGCCCCAGCATTTT
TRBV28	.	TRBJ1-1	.	CASTLDRYGRDTEAFF	TGTGCCAGCACCCTTGACAGGTACGGTAGGGACACTGAAGCTTTCTTT
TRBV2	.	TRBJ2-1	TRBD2	CASSDSPPTSGNYNEQFF	TGTGCCAGCAGTGACTCCCCTCCGACTAGCGGGAATTACAATGAGCAGTTCTTC
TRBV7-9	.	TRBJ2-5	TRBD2	CASSLGLAGVETQYF	TGTGCCAGCAGCTTGGGACTAGCGGGAGTTGAGACCCAGTACTTC
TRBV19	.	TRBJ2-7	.	CASSIFPGGSYEQYF	TGTGCCAGTAGTATATTTCCAGGGGGGAGCTACGAGCAGTACTTC
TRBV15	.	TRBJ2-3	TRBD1	CATSEPGTGSDTQYF	TGTGCCACCAGCGAACCCGGGACAGGGAGCGATACGCAGTATTTT
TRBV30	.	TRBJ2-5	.	CAWDPGQGETQYF	TGTGCCTGGGACCCTGGGCAGGGAGAGACCCAGTACTTC
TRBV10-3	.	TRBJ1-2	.	CAISPSKGQSLRDYGYTF	TGTGCCATCAGTCCCTCAAAGGGACAATCCCTCCGGGACTATGGCTACACCTTC
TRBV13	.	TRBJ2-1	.	CATSGYSTSNEQFF	TGTGCCACGAGCGGCTACTCAACCTCTAATGAGCAGTTCTTC
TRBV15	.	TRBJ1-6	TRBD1	CATRKSQDRASPLHF	TGTGCCACCAGGAAGAGCCAGGACAGGGCTTCACCCCTCCACTTT
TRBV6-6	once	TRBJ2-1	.	CASRHLLGFEYNEQFF	TGTGCCAGCAGGCACTTACTAGGGTTCGAATACAATGAGCAGTTCTTC
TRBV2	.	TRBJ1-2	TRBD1	CASRDRGGYGYTF	TGTGCCAGCAGGGACAGGGGAGGTTATGGCTACACCTTC
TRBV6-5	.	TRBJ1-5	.	CASSYTGSGNQPQHF	TGTGCCAGCAGTTACACGGGGTCGGGCAATCAGCCCCAGCATTTT